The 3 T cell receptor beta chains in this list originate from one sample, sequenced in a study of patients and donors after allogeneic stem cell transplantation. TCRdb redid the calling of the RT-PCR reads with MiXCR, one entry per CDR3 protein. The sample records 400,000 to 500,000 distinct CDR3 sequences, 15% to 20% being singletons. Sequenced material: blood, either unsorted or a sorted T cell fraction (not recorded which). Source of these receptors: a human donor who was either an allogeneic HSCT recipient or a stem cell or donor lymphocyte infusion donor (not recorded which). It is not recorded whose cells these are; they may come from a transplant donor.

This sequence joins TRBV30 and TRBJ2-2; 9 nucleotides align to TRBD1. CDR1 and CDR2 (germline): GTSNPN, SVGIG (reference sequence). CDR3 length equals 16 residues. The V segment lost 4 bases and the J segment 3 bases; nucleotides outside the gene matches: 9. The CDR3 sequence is CAWTRDRAIYTGELFF. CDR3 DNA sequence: TGTGCCTGGACCAGGGACAGGGCCATATACACCGGGGAGCTGTTTTTT.

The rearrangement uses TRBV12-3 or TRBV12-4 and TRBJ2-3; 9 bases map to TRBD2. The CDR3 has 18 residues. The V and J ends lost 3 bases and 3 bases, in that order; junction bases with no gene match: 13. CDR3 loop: CASSFEPKRGAGTDTQYF. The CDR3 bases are TGTGCCAGCAGTTTCGAACCGAAGCGGGGGGCCGGTACAGATACGCAGTATTTT.

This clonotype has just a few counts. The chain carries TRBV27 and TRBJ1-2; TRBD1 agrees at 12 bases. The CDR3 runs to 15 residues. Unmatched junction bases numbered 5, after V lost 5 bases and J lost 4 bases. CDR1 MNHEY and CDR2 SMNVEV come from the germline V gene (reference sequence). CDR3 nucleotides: TGTGCCAGCAGTAGGGGGACAGGGGGCTTCTATGGCTACACCTTC. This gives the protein CASSRGTGGFYGYTF.